This T cell receptor beta chain was sequenced in a study of blood T cell repertoires in COVID-19. Measured with immunoSEQ multiplex PCR; TCRdb has only the in-frame clones, and not every one. The sample has roughly 150,000 clones; around 91% are singletons. V gave up 1 base and J gave up 3 bases, with 9 bases separating them. CDR1 and CDR2 from the germline V gene are SNHLY and FYNNEI. The CDR3 covers 14 residues. Sequencing was done on a sample of peripheral blood. This chain connects TRBV2 to TRBJ1-1, with a tentative D call TRBD1 (6 bases). This receptor was taken from a man aged 18 to 29 with COVID-19, enrolled during active disease. The CDR3 here is CASSEEQGHTEAFF. CDR3 DNA sequence: TGTGCCAGCAGTGAAGAGCAGGGGCACACTGAAGCTTTCTTT.